A single sample is the source of the 24 T cell receptor beta chains below, sequenced in a study of cytomegalovirus exposure and HLA in healthy donors. Sequenced by immunoSEQ multiplex PCR; TCRdb stores in-frame clones only, minus some. Among hundreds of thousands of clones, roughly 85% were seen once, and the ten largest hold roughly 5.7%. The specimen sequenced was PBMCs. These receptors all come from a woman younger than 35 in good health and CMV-seronegative.

V usage is TRBV30 and J usage is TRBJ2-3; tentative D call: TRBD2 (6 bases). Germline V gene data show CDR1 as GTSNPN and CDR2 as SVGIG (reference sequence). The CDR3 runs to 13 residues. V dropped 5 bases and J dropped 2 bases, with 11 bases sitting between them. The chain's CDR3 is CAWGGGYTDTQYF. The CDR3 region has the DNA TGTGCCTGGGGTGGAGGGTACACAGATACGCAGTATTTT.

V usage is TRBV6-5 and J usage is TRBJ2-3; D gene ambiguous. Deletions cut 2 bases from V and 4 bases from J, with 7 bases between. The CDR3 runs 13 residues. Germline lookup yields CDR1 MNHEY and CDR2 SVGAGI. This CDR3 reads CASSYGVADTQYF. The CDR3 DNA sequence: TGTGCCAGCAGTTACGGCGTCGCAGATACGCAGTATTTT.

The chain couples TRBV5-6 to TRBJ1-2; 8 bases are a match to TRBD1. The J segment lost 5 bases and the V segment lost 5 bases, leaving 8 bases of the junction unmatched. Germline V gives CDR1 SGHDT, CDR2 YYEEEE. CDR3 size: 14 residues. The CDR3 bases are TGTGCCAGCAGACGTCCGGGACAGGAGTATGGCTACACCTTC. It yields the protein CASRRPGQEYGYTF.

The chain joins TRBV9 to TRBJ2-1, with D perhaps matching TRBD1 (6 bases). The ends were cut back, 3 bases at V and 9 bases at J, with 13 bases in the middle. CDR1 is SGDLS, CDR2 YYNGEE, per germline. This CDR3 comprises 13 residues. The CDR3 loop reads CASSAGHPGEQFF. CDR3 coding DNA: TGTGCCAGCAGCGCGGGACACCCCGGTGAGCAGTTCTTC.

The V and J genes are TRBV7-9 and TRBJ2-7, with D tentatively TRBD2 (5 bases). This CDR3 is built from 14 residues. The germline V gene encodes CDR1 SEHNR and CDR2 FQNEAQ (reference sequence). The ends were cut back, 5 bases at V and 3 bases at J, with 14 bases in the middle. CDR3 sequence reads: CASSLMGDHYEQYF. CDR3 DNA sequence: TGTGCCAGCAGCCTAATGGGAGATCACTACGAGCAGTACTTC.

The rearrangement uses TRBV18 and TRBJ2-1; TRBD1 agrees at 9 bases. Per the germline V gene, CDR1 is KGHSH and CDR2 is LQKENI. This CDR3 region has 14 residues. V lost 3 bases to trimming and J lost 8 bases; unmatched junction nucleotides: 5. The CDR3 loop reads CASSPGTGKDEQFF. The CDR3 region has the DNA TGTGCCAGCTCACCTGGGACAGGGAAAGATGAGCAGTTCTTC.

The chain couples TRBV28 to TRBJ1-2, with TRBD1 as a possible D gene (5 bases). V lost 2 bases and J lost 5, with 6 bases in between. The CDR3 extends over 12 amino acids. Germline CDR1 is MDHEN and CDR2 is SYDVKM. CDR3 residues: CASSLQGYGYTF. The CDR3 coding sequence is TGTGCCAGCAGTTTACAGGGATATGGCTACACCTTC.

The rearrangement links TRBV19 to TRBJ2-5; D tentatively reads TRBD1 or TRBD2 (5 bases each). With 5 bases removed from V and 2 bases from J, the gap between germline ends came to 12 bases. This CDR3 has 14 residues. Germline-derived CDR1 and CDR2 are LNHDA and SQIVND (reference sequence). The CDR3 DNA follows: TGTGCCAGTAGTGCGGCCTGGGGGCAAGAGACCCAGTACTTC. This encodes CASSAAWGQETQYF.

This clone was observed a few times. The chain is built from TRBV28 and TRBJ2-7, with 10 positions matching TRBD2. This CDR3 is built from 14 residues. CDR1 and CDR2 (germline): MDHEN, SYDVKM. V shed 8 bases and J 0 bases; nucleotides not matched to a gene: 4. CDR3 region: CASGLAGASYEQYF. In DNA form, the CDR3 reads TGTGCCAGCGGTCTAGCGGGGGCCTCCTACGAGCAGTACTTC.

The chain uses TRBV4-2 and TRBJ1-4; D gene uncertain. The CDR3 covers 13 residues. V lost 0 bases to trimming and J lost 5 bases, with 4 bases between them. The germline CDR1 and CDR2 sequences are LGHNA and YNFKEQ. CDR3 sequence reads: CASSQDRNEKLFF. Here the CDR3 DNA reads TGTGCCAGCAGCCAAGACAGAAATGAAAAACTGTTTTTT.

The chain recombines TRBV6-5 with TRBJ2-1; unclear D gene. Germline V gives CDR1 MNHEY, CDR2 SVGAGI. V gave up 2 bases and J gave up 0 bases, with 8 bases separating them. This CDR3 has 15 amino acids. The DNA of the CDR3 is TGTGCCAGCAGTTACGGCTCGAGCTCCTACAATGAGCAGTTCTTC. Its translation: CASSYGSSSYNEQFF.

The rearrangement links TRBV30 to TRBJ1-1; D unresolved. This CDR3 is 14 amino acids long. V was cut by 8 bases and J by 4 bases, with 20 bases left in between. Germline CDR1 is GTSNPN and CDR2 is SVGIG (reference sequence). In DNA form, the CDR3 reads TGTGCCCACACCCGCACGGGCTATCGCACTGAAGCTTTCTTT. This gives the protein CAHTRTGYRTEAFF.

This chain connects TRBV2 to TRBJ2-1; possibly TRBD1 for D (6 bases). Trimming took 6 bases from V and 7 from J, leaving 16 bases between them. This CDR3 is built from 14 residues. Per the germline V gene, CDR1 is SNHLY and CDR2 is FYNNEI. The DNA for the CDR3 is TGTGCCAGCAGAGCCAGGGGCTCTGGGAATGAGCAGTTCTTC. Encoded protein: CASRARGSGNEQFF.

The chain is built from TRBV19 and TRBJ2-3, with a weak D call TRBD2 (6 bases). The CDR3 is made up of 14 amino acids. Germline assignment: CDR1 LNHDA and CDR2 SQIVND (reference sequence). V was shortened by 6 bases and J by 8 bases, with 18 bases between the two germline ends. CDR3 amino acids: CASSSTGVGGTQYF. DNA for the CDR3: TGTGCCAGTAGCTCTACGGGAGTAGGAGGTACGCAGTATTTT.

The V call is TRBV5-1, the J call TRBJ2-7; D unresolved. Trimming pared 4 bases from V and 3 bases from J, leaving 14 bases between. CDR1 is SGHRS, CDR2 YFSETQ, per germline. The CDR3 totals 14 residues. This CDR3 is CASSPPLDGYEQYF. In DNA, the CDR3 is TGCGCCAGCAGCCCCCCACTCGACGGCTACGAGCAGTACTTC.

J is TRBJ2-7 and V is TRBV7-8, with D unclear. This CDR3 is built from 13 residues. V was pared by 5 bases and J by 4 bases, with 12 bases between. Germline V gives CDR1 SGHVS, CDR2 FQNEAQ. The CDR3 nucleotides read TGTGCCAGCAGCACTACGACAAATTACGAGCAGTACTTC. The encoded protein is CASSTTTNYEQYF.

This rearrangement joins TRBV11-3 to TRBJ2-2; 8 bases line up with TRBD1. Trimming at V came to 5 bases and at J to 6 bases, leaving 8 bases not matched to a gene. The CDR3 length is 15 residues. CDR1 is SGHNT and CDR2 is YENEEA in the germline V gene. In DNA, the CDR3 is TGTGCCAGCAGCAGGGGGACAGGAGAGGCCGGGGAGCTGTTTTTT. It encodes CASSRGTGEAGELFF.

The rearrangement links TRBV9 to TRBJ1-3, with D hard to call. The CDR3 loop spans 11 amino acids. V dropped 2 bases and J dropped 4 bases, with 1 base sitting between them. CDR1 is SGDLS, CDR2 YYNGEE, per germline. The CDR3 sequence is CASSVGNTIYF. The CDR3 nucleotides read TGTGCCAGCAGCGTCGGAAACACCATATATTTT.

The genes are TRBV7-3 and TRBJ2-7; D is unresolved. The length of the CDR3 is 15 residues. V lost 1 base and J lost 0, with 10 bases in between. The V gene's germline CDR1 is SGHTA and CDR2 FQGTGA. DNA for the CDR3: TGTGCCAGCAGCTTAATTGGTATAAGCTCCTACGAGCAGTACTTC. This translates into CASSLIGISSYEQYF.

This clone was observed once. The chain has TRBV30 and TRBJ1-2; D is unresolved. Germline-derived CDR1 and CDR2 are GTSNPN and SVGIG (reference sequence). Deletions cut 7 bases from V and 6 bases from J, with 12 bases between. This CDR3 is built from 11 residues. The CDR3 DNA follows: TGTGCCTCTTCGGGCCCCGATGGCTACACCTTC. Protein sequence: CASSGPDGYTF.

This chain uses TRBV27 with TRBJ1-5; D uncertain. The germline V gene has CDR1 MNHEY and CDR2 SMNVEV (reference sequence). V was clipped by 10 bases and J by 7 bases, with 17 bases between them. The CDR3 totals 13 residues. The CDR3: CATAILNGQPQHF. In DNA, the CDR3 is TGTGCCACCGCCATTTTAAACGGACAGCCCCAGCATTTT.

V is TRBV27 and J is TRBJ2-6; 7 bases align to TRBD2. The CDR3 runs 18 residues. Trimming removed 1 base from V and 2 bases from J; junction bases left unmatched: 8. Germline V CDR1 and CDR2: MNHEY, SMNVEV (reference sequence). CDR3 residues: CASSLWGEGLPGANVLTF. CDR3 sequence (DNA): TGTGCCAGCAGTTTATGGGGGGAGGGCCTCCCTGGGGCCAACGTCCTGACTTTC.

The gene calls are TRBV11-2 and TRBJ2-2; 8 bases match TRBD2. The CDR3 covers 16 residues. V was clipped by 4 bases and J by 8 bases; unmatched bases: 12. CDR1 is SGHAT, CDR2 FQNNGV, per germline. CDR3 region: CASSSSLSGGPGELFF. DNA of the CDR3: TGTGCCAGCAGCTCGTCCCTTTCGGGGGGGCCGGGGGAGCTGTTTTTT. The whole variable domain, filled in from reference TRBV11-2 and TRBJ2-2, reads EAGVAQSPRYKIIEKRQSVAFWCNPISGHATLYWYQQILGQGPKLLIQFQNNGVVDDSQLPKDRFSAERLKGVDSTLKIQPAKLEDSAVYLCASSSSLSGGPGELFFGEGSRLTVL.

The chain links TRBV5-4 to TRBJ2-1, with 10 positions matching TRBD2. The germline gives CDR1 SGHNT, CDR2 YYREEE (reference sequence). V shed 0 bases, J shed 6 bases, and the junction held 3 bases outside the gene matches. The CDR3 is 15 amino acids. CDR3 amino acids: CASSLGSGRLNEQFF. CDR3 sequence (DNA): TGTGCCAGCAGCTTGGGTAGCGGGAGGCTCAATGAGCAGTTCTTC.